This TCR beta chain was retrieved from a study of cytomegalovirus exposure and HLA in healthy donors. CDR3 length: 18 amino acids. The germline CDR1 and CDR2 sequences are MNHEY and SMNVEV (reference sequence). Trimming shortened V by 4 bases and J by 4 bases, and 25 bases separated the two germline ends. The PCR had 60 Vbeta and 13 Jbeta primers. Sequenced by immunoSEQ multiplex PCR; TCRdb stores in-frame clones only, minus some. The listing contains under 150,000 clones. The J gene is TRBJ2-5, the V gene TRBV27; possibly TRBD2 for D (6 bases). Sequencing used PBMCs. The sequence was collected from a middle-aged man in good health and CMV-seronegative. CDR3 nucleotide sequence: TGTGCCAGCAGTTGGGCTCCCGTAGCCGGAGGGCCAGGAGAGACCCAGTACTTC. Translating it yields CASSWAPVAGGPGETQYF.